Below are 5 T cell receptor beta chains sequenced from a single sample in a study of blood T cell repertoires in COVID-19. Sequencing was performed with immunoSEQ multiplex PCR; in TCRdb, only in-frame clones are kept and a portion is missing. This repertoire shows roughly 99,000 clones, roughly 88% found once; its top ten account for approximately 2%. Specimen: peripheral blood. These receptors were taken from a man between 45 and 60 years old with COVID-19, enrolled during active disease.

This chain uses TRBV19 with TRBJ1-6, with D possibly TRBD1 on 6 matching bases. V lost 7 bases to trimming and J lost 7 bases, with 17 bases between them. The CDR3 length is 15 residues. Germline-derived CDR1 and CDR2 are LNHDA and SQIVND (reference sequence). This CDR3 is CASKRTEIGNSPLHF. The CDR3 DNA sequence: TGTGCCAGTAAGAGGACAGAGATCGGGAATTCACCCCTCCACTTT. Combining the CDR3 with reference TRBV19 and TRBJ1-6 gives the whole variable domain DGGITQSPKYLFRKEGQNVTLSCEQNLNHDAMYWYRQDPGQGLRLIYYSQIVNDFQKGDIAEGYSVSREKKESFPLTVTSAQKNPTAFYLCASKRTEIGNSPLHFGNGTRLTVT.

The J gene is TRBJ2-3, the V gene TRBV5-8, with 10 positions matching TRBD2. Germline CDR1 and CDR2: SGHTS and YDEGEE. CDR3 length equals 17 residues. V trimming: 0 bases; J trimming: 2 bases; junction bases outside the gene matches: 6. The CDR3 bases are TGTGCCAGCAGCTTGGCAGTAGCGGGGGGTTACACAGATACGCAGTATTTT. Its translation: CASSLAVAGGYTDTQYF.

V gene TRBV28 combines with J gene TRBJ1-5; possible D gene TRBD1, 6 bases. Germline loops: CDR1 MDHEN, CDR2 SYDVKM. The CDR3 loop spans 16 amino acids. V lost 6 bases and J lost 0, with 15 bases in between. CDR3 residues: CASRGTGTLSNQPQHF. DNA for the CDR3: TGTGCCAGCAGGGGAACAGGGACCCTTAGCAATCAGCCCCAGCATTTT.

The chain links TRBV4-3 to TRBJ1-2, with D possibly being TRBD1 (6 bases). From germline, CDR1 is LGHNA and CDR2 YSLEER. The CDR3 sequence is 15 residues long. V was shortened by 1 base and J by 5 bases, with 14 bases between the two germline ends. For the CDR3, the DNA is TGCGCCAGCAGCCAAGCGCAGGGGCACTTGTATGGCTACACCTTC. Its translation is CASSQAQGHLYGYTF.

The chain links TRBV5-5 to TRBJ2-2, with 8 bases that match TRBD2. Per the germline V gene, CDR1 is SGHKS and CDR2 is YYEKEE (reference sequence). Trimming cost V 4 bases and J 9 bases; bases outside gene matches: 14. The CDR3 loop spans 16 amino acids. CDR3 nucleotide sequence: TGTGCCAGCAGCACCACTAGCGGTTTGGGCGTCAGGGAGCTGTTTTTT. Encoded protein: CASSTTSGLGVRELFF.